This T cell receptor beta chain emerged from a study of CD8+ T cells in alopecia areata. Sampling of alopecia areata patients yielded lesional scalp punch biopsies as well as peripheral blood. PBMCs served as the source from which CD4+ and CD8+ T cells were sorted. RNA extraction and reverse transcription yielded cDNA as sequencing template. Some clones are missing from TCRdb's copy, which holds only in-frame ones; the method was immunoSEQ multiplex PCR. The sample consists of just over 150,000 clones, 45% to 55% of them appearing once. This clone showed up just a few times. Its antigen is not identified. Findings and limits, study-wide: Lesional scalp exceeded normal scalp in clonality, especially in alopecia totalis/universalis.

This CDR3 spans 14 amino acids. The germline CDR1 and CDR2 sequences are MNHEY and SMNVEV (reference sequence). J lost 7 bases, V lost 7 bases, and 10 bases had no gene match. The specimen comprised CD8+ T cells sorted from blood, sampled at week 0. This sequence joins TRBV27 and TRBJ1-5; 7 nucleotides align to TRBD1. This receptor was identified in a human donor with alopecia areata. The CDR3 protein is CASIRQGPKQPQHF. The CDR3 nucleotides are TGTGCCAGCATCAGACAGGGCCCCAAGCAGCCCCAGCATTTT.